This is a list of T cell receptor beta chains from one sample in a study of blood T cells in healthy people across ages. TCRdb itself ran the 5' RACE reads through MiXCR, one entry per CDR3 protein. The sample lists over 450,000 distinct CDR3 sequences, 24% occurring once. This sample also belongs to another study, concerning T cells of mothers and their children.

The sequenced sample consisted of blood. These TCRs come from a boy aged 5-17 years in good health. Each CDR3 is given with its conserved first and last residue. A D gene is named only where the DNA matches it firmly. Clone size is stated in some rows and not others, as once, few, many or a class when expanded.

few	-	TRBV20-1	TRBJ2-7	TGCAGTGCTAGAGGGGGGACTTTCTACGAGCAGTACTTC	CSARGGTFYEQYF
-	TRBD2	TRBV7-8	TRBJ2-5	TGTGCCAGCAGCTTGGGACTAGCCCCACGGGAGACCCAGTACTTC	CASSLGLAPRETQYF
few	TRBD1	TRBV20-1	TRBJ2-1	TGCAGTGCTAGAGTTCACGAGGACAGGAGCTCCTACAATGAGCAGTTCTTC	CSARVHEDRSSYNEQFF
-	TRBD2	TRBV2	TRBJ2-5	TGTGCCAGCAGTGATGTTAGCGGGGGGCCACAAGAGACCCAGTACTTC	CASSDVSGGPQETQYF
-	-	TRBV7-9	TRBJ2-5	TGTGCCAGCAGCTTAGCGCAGGTTTCGAAAGAGACCCAGTACTTC	CASSLAQVSKETQYF
few	TRBD2	TRBV3-1	TRBJ2-7	TGTGCCAGCAGCCAGTTGGGGGGGGCCTACGAGCAGTACTTC	CASSQLGGAYEQYF
few	TRBD2	TRBV4-1	TRBJ2-7	TGCGCCAGCAGCCAAGGGAGACTAGCGGGATACGAGCAGTACTTC	CASSQGRLAGYEQYF
-	-	TRBV29-1	TRBJ2-1	TGCAGCGTCCGCGACCGGGGGGCAGGCAATGAGCAGTTCTTC	CSVRDRGAGNEQFF
few	-	TRBV4-2	TRBJ2-7	TGTGCCAGCAGCCAAGACGACTTGGAGGTGGGCGAGCAGTACTTC	CASSQDDLEVGEQYF
few	-	TRBV7-2	TRBJ1-1	TGTGCCAGCTCACGAACAGGGCGGAACACTGAAGCTTTCTTT	CASSRTGRNTEAFF
-	TRBD2	TRBV11-2	TRBJ2-3	TGTGCCAGCAGCTTAGGGGGTTGGCGGGGGGTGACAGATACGCAGTATTTT	CASSLGGWRGVTDTQYF
-	-	TRBV7-9	TRBJ1-2	TGTTCCAGCTCACAGACCGAATCGGACTACACCTTC	CSSSQTESDYTF
-	-	TRBV6-2/TRBV6-3	TRBJ1-5	TGTGCCAGCAGTCCATACCAGCCAAGCAATCAGCCCCAGCATTTT	CASSPYQPSNQPQHF
-	-	TRBV29-1	TRBJ2-1	TGCAGCGTCGCAGTAGCGGATCCCTACAATGAGCAGTTCTTC	CSVAVADPYNEQFF
-	TRBD2	TRBV12-3/TRBV12-4	TRBJ2-5	TGTGCCAGCAGTTTAGCGGGAGGGTCCCAGTACTTC	CASSLAGGSQYF
-	-	TRBV24-1	TRBJ2-1	TGTGCCACCAGTGATAGGGGGGAGGGGGAGACTGAGCAGTTCTTC	CATSDRGEGETEQFF
-	TRBD1	TRBV2	TRBJ1-2	TGTGCCAGCAGCGATGGACAGGGGGGGAACTATGGCTACACCTTC	CASSDGQGGNYGYTF
few	TRBD2	TRBV6-2/TRBV6-3	TRBJ2-1	TGTGCCAGCAGTTTCTCGGGACTAGCGGGAGGGGTCCCCTACAATGAGCAGTTCTTC	CASSFSGLAGGVPYNEQFF
few	-	TRBV27	TRBJ2-3	TGTGCCAGCAGTTCCACTTACAACACAGATACGCAGTATTTT	CASSSTYNTDTQYF
-	-	TRBV7-9	TRBJ1-2	TGTGCCAGCAGCTTATCGGGACCGCCGACCCTTTATGGCTACACCTTC	CASSLSGPPTLYGYTF
few	-	TRBV29-1	TRBJ2-2	TGCAGCGTTGAAGGACTGGGAAGCGGGGAGCTGTTTTTT	CSVEGLGSGELFF
once	TRBD2	TRBV7-2	TRBJ2-3	TGTGCCAGCAGCTTCGGGACTAGCGGTGCAGATACGCAGTATTTT	CASSFGTSGADTQYF
-	-	TRBV28	TRBJ1-1	TGTGCCAGCAGTCGTTGGGCTGGTGAAGCTTTCTTT	CASSRWAGEAFF
many	-	TRBV6-2/TRBV6-3	TRBJ1-5	TGTGCCAGCAGGGCTACAGGGAATCAGCCCCAGCATTTT	CASRATGNQPQHF
few	-	TRBV7-9	TRBJ2-5	TGTGCCAGCAGCTTAGAGCTGGGGGAACAAGAGACCCAGTACTTC	CASSLELGEQETQYF
few	-	TRBV11-2	TRBJ2-3	TGTGCCAGCAGCTCCTGGACCCCCGGCACAGATACGCAGTATTTT	CASSSWTPGTDTQYF
-	TRBD1	TRBV6-1	TRBJ2-5	TGTGCCAGCAGTGTCCCCGGAGTACAGGGGGCGGGAGAGACCCAGTACTTC	CASSVPGVQGAGETQYF
-	TRBD1	TRBV7-2	TRBJ2-5	TGTGCCAGCAGCCCCCGGAAGGGACAGGGATACCAAGAGACCCAGTACTTC	CASSPRKGQGYQETQYF
many	-	TRBV20-1	TRBJ2-1	TGCAGTGCTAGATCCCGCCGGGACCACTCCTACAATGAGCAGTTCTTC	CSARSRRDHSYNEQFF